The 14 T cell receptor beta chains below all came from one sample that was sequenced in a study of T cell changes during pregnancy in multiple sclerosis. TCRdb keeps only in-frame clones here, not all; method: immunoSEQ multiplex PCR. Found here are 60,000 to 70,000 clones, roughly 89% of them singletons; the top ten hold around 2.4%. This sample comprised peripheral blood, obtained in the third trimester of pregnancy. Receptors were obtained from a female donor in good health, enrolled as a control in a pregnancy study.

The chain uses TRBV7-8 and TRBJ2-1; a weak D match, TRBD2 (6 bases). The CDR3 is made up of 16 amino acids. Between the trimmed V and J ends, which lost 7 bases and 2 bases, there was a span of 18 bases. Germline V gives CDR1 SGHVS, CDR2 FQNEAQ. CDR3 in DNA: TGTGCCAGCACCCAGAAGGGGACTCCTCCCTACAATGAGCAGTTCTTC. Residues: CASTQKGTPPYNEQFF.

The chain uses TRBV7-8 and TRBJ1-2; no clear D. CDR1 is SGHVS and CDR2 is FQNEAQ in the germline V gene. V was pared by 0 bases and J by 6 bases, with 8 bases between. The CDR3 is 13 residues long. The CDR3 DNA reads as TGTGCCAGCAGCTTAGCCCAGCAGGATGGCTACACCTTC. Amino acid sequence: CASSLAQQDGYTF.

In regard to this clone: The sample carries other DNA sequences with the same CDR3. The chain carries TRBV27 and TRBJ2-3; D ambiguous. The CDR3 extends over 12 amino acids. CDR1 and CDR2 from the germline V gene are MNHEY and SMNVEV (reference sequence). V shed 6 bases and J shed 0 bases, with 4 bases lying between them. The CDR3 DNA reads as TGTGCCAGCAGGACTAGCACAGATACGCAGTATTTT. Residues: CASRTSTDTQYF.

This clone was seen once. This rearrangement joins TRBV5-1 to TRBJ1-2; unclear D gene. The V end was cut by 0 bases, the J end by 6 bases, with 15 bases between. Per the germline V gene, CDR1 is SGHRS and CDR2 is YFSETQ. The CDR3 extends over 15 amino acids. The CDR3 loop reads CASSLEDRGYDGYTF. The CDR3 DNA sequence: TGCGCCAGCAGCTTGGAGGACCGGGGTTATGATGGCTACACCTTC.

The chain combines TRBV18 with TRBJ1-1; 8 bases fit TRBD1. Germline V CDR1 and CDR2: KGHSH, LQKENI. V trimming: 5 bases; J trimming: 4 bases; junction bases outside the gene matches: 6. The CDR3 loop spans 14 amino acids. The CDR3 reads CASSFQGAPTEAFF. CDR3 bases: TGTGCCAGCTCATTCCAGGGGGCGCCCACTGAAGCTTTCTTT.

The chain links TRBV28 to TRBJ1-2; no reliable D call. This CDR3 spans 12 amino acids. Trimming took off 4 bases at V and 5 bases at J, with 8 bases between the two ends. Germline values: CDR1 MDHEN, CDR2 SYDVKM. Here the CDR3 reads CASSSPPYGYTF. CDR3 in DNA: TGTGCCAGCAGTTCTCCTCCGTATGGCTACACCTTC.

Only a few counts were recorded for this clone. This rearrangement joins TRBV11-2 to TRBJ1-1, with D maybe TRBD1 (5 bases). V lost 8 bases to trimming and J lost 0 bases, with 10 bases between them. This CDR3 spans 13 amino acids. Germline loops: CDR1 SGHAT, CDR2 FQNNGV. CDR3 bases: TGTGCCAGCGGGGCAGGGCTGAACACTGAAGCTTTCTTT. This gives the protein CASGAGLNTEAFF. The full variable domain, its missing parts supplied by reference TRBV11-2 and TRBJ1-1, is EAGVAQSPRYKIIEKRQSVAFWCNPISGHATLYWYQQILGQGPKLLIQFQNNGVVDDSQLPKDRFSAERLKGVDSTLKIQPAKLEDSAVYLCASGAGLNTEAFFGQGTRLTVV.

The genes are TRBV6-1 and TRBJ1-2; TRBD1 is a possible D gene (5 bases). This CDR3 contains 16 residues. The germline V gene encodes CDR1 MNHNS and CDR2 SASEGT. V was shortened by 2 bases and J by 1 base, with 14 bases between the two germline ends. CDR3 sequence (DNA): TGTGCCAGCAGTGAACAGGGTCAAACTCTTAACTATGGCTACACCTTC. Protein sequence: CASSEQGQTLNYGYTF.

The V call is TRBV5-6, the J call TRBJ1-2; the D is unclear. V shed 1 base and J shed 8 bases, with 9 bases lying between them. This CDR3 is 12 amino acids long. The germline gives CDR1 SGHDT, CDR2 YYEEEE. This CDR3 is CASSLSDFGYTF. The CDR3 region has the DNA TGTGCCAGCAGCTTGTCCGACTTCGGCTACACCTTC. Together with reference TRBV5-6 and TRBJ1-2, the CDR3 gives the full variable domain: DAGVTQSPTHLIKTRGQQVTLRCSPKSGHDTVSWYQQALGQGPQFIFQYYEEEERQRGNFPDRFSGHQFPNYSSELNVNALLLGDSALYLCASSLSDFGYTFGSGTRLTVV.

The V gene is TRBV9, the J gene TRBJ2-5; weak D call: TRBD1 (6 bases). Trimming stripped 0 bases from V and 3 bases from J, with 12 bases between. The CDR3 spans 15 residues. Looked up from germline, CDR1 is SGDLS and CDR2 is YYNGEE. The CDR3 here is CASSVEPGAKETQYF. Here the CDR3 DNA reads TGTGCCAGCAGCGTAGAGCCAGGGGCGAAAGAGACCCAGTACTTC.

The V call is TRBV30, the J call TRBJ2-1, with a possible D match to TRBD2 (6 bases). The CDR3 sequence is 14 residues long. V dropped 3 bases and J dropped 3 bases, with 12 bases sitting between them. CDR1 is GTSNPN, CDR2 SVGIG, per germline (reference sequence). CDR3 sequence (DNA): TGTGCCTGGAGCCGGCGGGATGTCTACAATGAGCAGTTCTTC. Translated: CAWSRRDVYNEQFF.

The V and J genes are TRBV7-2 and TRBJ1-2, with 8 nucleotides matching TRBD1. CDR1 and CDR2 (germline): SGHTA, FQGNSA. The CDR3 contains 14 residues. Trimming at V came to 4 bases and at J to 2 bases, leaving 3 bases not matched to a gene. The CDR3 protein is CASSSRQGNYGYTF. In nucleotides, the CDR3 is TGTGCCAGCAGCTCAAGACAGGGGAACTATGGCTACACCTTC.

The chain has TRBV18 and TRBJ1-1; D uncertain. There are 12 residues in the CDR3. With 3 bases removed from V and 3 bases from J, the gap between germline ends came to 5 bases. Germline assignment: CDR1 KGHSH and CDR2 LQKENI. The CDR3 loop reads CASSPIYTEAFF. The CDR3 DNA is TGTGCCAGCTCACCCATTTACACTGAAGCTTTCTTT. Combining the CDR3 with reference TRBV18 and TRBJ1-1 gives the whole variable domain NAGVMQNPRHLVRRRGQEARLRCSPMKGHSHVYWYRQLPEEGLKFMVYLQKENIIDESGMPKERFSAEFPKEGPSILRIQQVVRGDSAAYFCASSPIYTEAFFGQGTRLTVV.

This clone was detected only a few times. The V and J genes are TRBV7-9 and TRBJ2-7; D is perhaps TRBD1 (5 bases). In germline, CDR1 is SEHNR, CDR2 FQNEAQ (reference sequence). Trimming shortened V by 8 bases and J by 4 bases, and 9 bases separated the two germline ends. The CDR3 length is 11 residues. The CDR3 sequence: CASQGAYEQYF. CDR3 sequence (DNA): TGTGCCAGCCAGGGTGCTTACGAGCAGTACTTC.